The 5 T cell receptor beta chains reported below all come from one sample, sequenced in a study of blood T cell repertoires in COVID-19. Libraries were prepared by immunoSEQ multiplex PCR; TCRdb keeps only in-frame clonotypes and omits some of them. The sample consists of about 200,000 clones, 70% to 90% of them appearing once. Sequencing was carried out using peripheral blood. The receptors shown here come from a man between 60 and 70 years old with acute or convalescent COVID-19.

This clone was counted once. The V call is TRBV7-9, the J call TRBJ2-1; D is unresolved. Deletions cut 3 bases from V and 5 bases from J, with 14 bases between. The CDR3 length is 15 residues. Germline CDR1 reads SEHNR; CDR2 reads FQNEAQ (reference sequence). The CDR3 DNA reads TGTGCCAGCAGCTTTAGGCAGGCTCGAGACAATGAGCAGTTCTTC. Its protein is CASSFRQARDNEQFF.

The chain recombines TRBV19 with TRBJ1-5; D remains unclear. The CDR3 spans 12 residues. The germline CDR1 and CDR2 sequences are LNHDA and SQIVND (reference sequence). Trimming left V 7 bases short and J 4 bases short, with 8 bases between. The CDR3 DNA reads TGTGCCAGTACCAGGTCGAATCAGCCCCAGCATTTT. Translated, it gives CASTRSNQPQHF.

This chain joins TRBV18 and TRBJ2-2; 7 bases fit TRBD2. The ends lost 2 bases at V and 5 bases at J; junction bases unmatched: 11. This CDR3 has 17 residues. Per the germline V gene, CDR1 is KGHSH and CDR2 is LQKENI. CDR3 residues: CASSPYAPPGGTGELFF. The CDR3 DNA follows: TGTGCCAGCTCACCATATGCCCCCCCCGGGGGGACCGGGGAGCTGTTTTTT.

The V gene is TRBV10-3, the J gene TRBJ2-7; D is unclear. Trimming took 1 base from V and 2 from J, leaving 3 bases between them. The CDR3 runs to 12 residues. Per germline, CDR1 ENHRY and CDR2 SYGVKD. The CDR3 here is CAISEFTYEQYF. Written as DNA, the CDR3 is TGTGCCATCAGTGAGTTTACCTACGAGCAGTACTTC.

V usage is TRBV2 and J usage is TRBJ1-5, with a weak D call TRBD1 (5 bases). Trimming left V 8 bases short and J 2 bases short, with 13 bases between. The germline V gene has CDR1 SNHLY and CDR2 FYNNEI. The CDR3 covers 14 residues. Here the CDR3 reads CASASDKRNQPQHF. The CDR3, as DNA: TGTGCCAGCGCATCGGACAAACGCAATCAGCCCCAGCATTTT.